This T cell receptor (beta chain) stems from a study of siplizumab effects on memory and regulatory T cells. This table comes from immunoSEQ multiplex PCR, and its TCRdb copy is limited to in-frame clones, with some not included. Of some 100,000 clones in the sample, about 96% were seen once. V dropped 3 bases and J dropped 1; count of bases not matched to a gene: 0. This CDR3 is 14 amino acids long. CDR1 is MNHEY, CDR2 SMNVEV, per germline (reference sequence). The receptor comes from a human donor in good health. V gene TRBV27 combines with J gene TRBJ1-1; TRBD1 matches at 9 bases. Sequencing was performed on naive CD4+ T cells sorted from blood. CDR3 coding DNA: TGTGCCAGCAGTTTGGGACAGGGGAACACTGAAGCTTTCTTT. It yields the protein CASSLGQGNTEAFF.